These 22 T cell receptor beta chains came from one sample sequenced in a study of blood T cell repertoires in COVID-19. TCRdb's table, derived via immunoSEQ multiplex PCR, lists solely in-frame clones and lacks some. The data contain fewer than 350,000 clones, approximately 83% of them singletons. Sequencing used peripheral blood. These receptors all come from a woman between 25 and 40 years old who had recovered from COVID-19.

The chain is built from TRBV2 and TRBJ2-7; weak D call: TRBD1 (5 bases). Deletions cut 6 bases from V and 6 bases from J, with 12 bases between. CDR3 size: 12 residues. Per germline, CDR1 SNHLY and CDR2 FYNNEI. DNA of the CDR3: TGTGCCAGCAGGGGCAGGGCCTCCGAGCAGTACTTC. It yields the protein CASRGRASEQYF. Full variable domain (rest looked up from reference TRBV2 and TRBJ2-7): EPEVTQTPSHQVTQMGQEVILRCVPISNHLYFYWYRQILGQKVEFLVSFYNNEISEKSEIFDDQFSVERPDGSNFTLKIRSTKLEDSAMYFCASRGRASEQYFGPGTRLTVT.

V gene TRBV7-2 combines with J gene TRBJ2-2; D is ambiguous. The CDR3 extends over 13 amino acids. The germline V and J ends were trimmed by 5 bases and 5 bases, with 9 bases remaining between them. CDR1 is SGHTA, CDR2 FQGNSA, per germline. CDR3 protein: CASSLRETGELFF. In DNA, the CDR3 is TGTGCCAGCAGCCTAAGAGAGACCGGGGAGCTGTTTTTT.

The rearrangement links TRBV2 to TRBJ2-2; D may be TRBD2 (5 bases). The V gene's germline CDR1 is SNHLY and CDR2 FYNNEI. CDR3 length equals 12 residues. Between the trimmed V and J ends, which lost 4 bases and 5 bases, there was a span of 5 bases. This chain's CDR3 is CASSGETGELFF. The CDR3 bases are TGTGCCAGCAGTGGGGAGACCGGGGAGCTGTTTTTT. The entire variable domain, with the rest obtained from reference TRBV2 and TRBJ2-2, is as follows: EPEVTQTPSHQVTQMGQEVILRCVPISNHLYFYWYRQILGQKVEFLVSFYNNEISEKSEIFDDQFSVERPDGSNFTLKIRSTKLEDSAMYFCASSGETGELFFGEGSRLTVL.

The CDR3 is CASSFNPDTQYF. Here the CDR3 DNA reads TGTGCCAGCAGCTTTAATCCAGATACGCAGTATTTT. The chain recombines TRBV13 with TRBJ2-3, with D unresolved. Looked up from germline, CDR1 is PRHDT and CDR2 is FYEKMQ (reference sequence). The CDR3 spans 12 residues. Trimming removed 3 bases at V and 4 bases at J, with 5 bases between.

This clone was observed a few times. The chain recombines TRBV10-3 with TRBJ2-3, with D maybe TRBD1 (5 bases). The germline V gene has CDR1 ENHRY and CDR2 SYGVKD. V was clipped by 10 bases and J by 5 bases, with 13 bases between them. The CDR3 is 12 amino acids. The CDR3 nucleotides are TGTGCCACCCAGGGCGGTGGAGATACGCAGTATTTT. Protein: CATQGGGDTQYF.

This clone is a singleton in its sample. This specimen includes other DNA sequences encoding the same CDR3. The rearrangement links TRBV29-1 to TRBJ1-2; D possibly corresponds to TRBD1 (5 bases). With 3 bases removed from V and 6 bases from J, the gap between germline ends came to 8 bases. The CDR3 length is 11 residues. Germline V gene data show CDR1 as SQVTM and CDR2 as ANQGSEA. CDR3 nucleotide sequence: TGCAGCGTTGATCGGGGGGATGGCTACACCTTC. Protein product: CSVDRGDGYTF. The whole variable domain, remainder taken from reference TRBV29-1 and TRBJ1-2, is SAVISQKPSRDICQRGTSLTIQCQVDSQVTMMFWYRQQPGQSLTLIATANQGSEATYESGFVIDKFPISRPNLTFSTLTVSNMSPEDSSIYLCSVDRGDGYTFGSGTRLTVV.

The table lists this clone with a count of one. This chain uses TRBV11-2 with TRBJ2-1; 10 bases align to TRBD1. Germline loops: CDR1 SGHAT, CDR2 FQNNGV. This CDR3 spans 14 amino acids. V shed 5 bases and J 9 bases; nucleotides not matched to a gene: 7. DNA of the CDR3: TGTGCCAGCAGCCGAGCAGGACAGGGGGGTGAGCAGTTCTTC. Residues: CASSRAGQGGEQFF.

Comments on this clone: Sequence at one end of the junction differs from germline and may be a read error. The chain has TRBV28 and TRBJ1-2, with D unresolved. The CDR3 is made up of 16 amino acids. Germline V gene lookup returns CDR1 MDHEN and CDR2 SYDVKM. The CDR3 bases are TGTGCCAGCAGTTCCCCTCGGGGAACAGCTAACTATGGCCACACCTTC. Translating gives CASSSPRGTANYGHTF.

This clone was observed a handful of times. This chain links TRBV13 with TRBJ1-1; 7 bases line up with TRBD1. J lost 5 bases, V lost 0 bases, and 3 bases had no gene match. Germline values: CDR1 PRHDT, CDR2 FYEKMQ (reference sequence). CDR3 length: 14 residues. DNA of the CDR3: TGTGCCAGCAGCTTAGGGACAGGGAGGACTGAAGCTTTCTTT. Translation: CASSLGTGRTEAFF.

The chain is built from TRBV18 and TRBJ2-3, with D unclear. V dropped 1 base and J dropped 3 bases, with 8 bases sitting between them. The CDR3 spans 14 residues. The germline V gene has CDR1 KGHSH and CDR2 LQKENI. The CDR3 spells CASSPRAQTDTQYF. The CDR3 region has the DNA TGTGCCAGCTCACCACGGGCCCAAACAGATACGCAGTATTTT.

The rearrangement uses TRBV18 and TRBJ2-3; a possible D gene is TRBD2 (5 bases). The germline V gene encodes CDR1 KGHSH and CDR2 LQKENI. The CDR3 is made up of 16 amino acids. V lost 1 base to trimming and J lost 1 base, with 12 bases between them. The CDR3 DNA reads as TGTGCCAGCTCACCACTTATAGCGACCCGCACAGATACGCAGTATTTT. As protein: CASSPLIATRTDTQYF.

Only a few counts were recorded for this clone. The sample holds other DNA sequences that translate to the same CDR3. The rearrangement joins TRBV5-1 to TRBJ2-5; possible D gene TRBD2, 6 bases. Trimming cost V 0 bases and J 5 bases, with 14 bases left between them. In germline, CDR1 is SGHRS, CDR2 YFSETQ. The CDR3 is made up of 15 amino acids. CDR3 in amino acids: CASSLAGTGGETQYF. In nucleotides, the CDR3 is TGCGCCAGCAGCTTGGCGGGGACTGGAGGTGAGACCCAGTACTTC. Full variable domain (outside the CDR3, taken from reference TRBV5-1 and TRBJ2-5): KAGVTQTPRYLIKTRGQQVTLSCSPISGHRSVSWYQQTPGQGLQFLFEYFSETQRNKGNFPGRFSGRQFSNSRSEMNVSTLELGDSALYLCASSLAGTGGETQYFGPGTRLLVL.

This clone was counted once. This chain connects TRBV19 to TRBJ1-1; no definite D call. The CDR3 consists of 13 residues. V shed 7 bases and J shed 0 bases, with 9 bases lying between them. Germline assignment: CDR1 LNHDA and CDR2 SQIVND (reference sequence). CDR3 region: CASNRGVNTEAFF. The CDR3 DNA follows: TGTGCCAGTAATCGGGGAGTGAACACTGAAGCTTTCTTT.

V gene TRBV7-2 combines with J gene TRBJ2-5, with TRBD2 matching over 10 bases. The CDR3 extends over 16 amino acids. J lost 0 bases, V lost 6 bases, and 7 bases had no gene match. CDR1 is SGHTA and CDR2 is FQGNSA in the germline V gene. The CDR3 is CASRFSGGKYQETQYF. The DNA for the CDR3 is TGTGCCAGCAGGTTTAGCGGGGGGAAGTACCAAGAGACCCAGTACTTC.

The chain recombines TRBV4-1 with TRBJ2-3; the D is unclear. With 4 bases removed from V and 1 base from J, the gap between germline ends came to 12 bases. The CDR3 covers 15 residues. Germline V gene data show CDR1 as MGHRA and CDR2 as YSYEKL. CDR3 sequence reads: CASSPPLTGTDTQYF. The CDR3 nucleotides are TGCGCCAGCAGCCCCCCCCTAACGGGCACAGATACGCAGTATTTT.

V and J are TRBV7-6 and TRBJ1-1, with 8 positions matching TRBD1. V trimming: 1 base; J trimming: 10 bases; junction bases outside the gene matches: 2. Germline CDR1 is SGHVS and CDR2 is FNYEAQ. The CDR3 contains 12 residues. The CDR3 region has the DNA TGTGCCAGCAGCTTAGTCAGGGGGCCAGCTTTCTTT. This sequence encodes CASSLVRGPAFF.

The genes are TRBV5-4 and TRBJ1-1; 7 bases agree with TRBD1. Germline loops: CDR1 SGHNT, CDR2 YYREEE (reference sequence). V was clipped by 4 bases and J by 5 bases; unmatched bases: 11. The CDR3 runs to 15 residues. This CDR3 is CASSPETGVVTEAFF. DNA for the CDR3: TGTGCCAGCAGCCCCGAAACAGGGGTAGTGACTGAAGCTTTCTTT.

This chain links TRBV3-1 (or the pseudogene TRBV3-2) with TRBJ1-3; the match to TRBD1 covers 7 bases. The CDR3 contains 15 residues. Trimming took 2 bases from V and 2 from J; bases not matched to a gene: 3. The germline V gene has CDR1 LGHDT and CDR2 YNNKEL (reference sequence). The CDR3 bases are TGTGCCAGCAGCCAAAAGGGGGCGGCTGGAAACACCATATATTTT. Translated, it gives CASSQKGAAGNTIYF.

This clone was found once. The chain links TRBV7-2 to TRBJ1-5; 8 bases fit TRBD1. The CDR3 has 14 residues. Looked up from germline, CDR1 is SGHTA and CDR2 is FQGNSA. The ends lost 3 bases at V and 6 bases at J; junction bases unmatched: 4. CDR3: CASSFSGGSQPQHF. CDR3 sequence (DNA): TGTGCCAGCAGCTTTTCAGGGGGCTCTCAGCCCCAGCATTTT.

The V call is TRBV5-8, the J call TRBJ1-2; D is unresolved. V was trimmed by 1 base and J by 0 bases, leaving 13 bases between them. Germline assignment: CDR1 SGHTS and CDR2 YDEGEE. This CDR3 has 16 amino acids. This chain's CDR3 is CASSLRQAASNYGYTF. CDR3 bases: TGTGCCAGCAGCTTGAGGCAGGCAGCCTCTAACTATGGCTACACCTTC.

The chain carries TRBV19 and TRBJ2-7; 8 nucleotides match TRBD1. Germline values: CDR1 LNHDA, CDR2 SQIVND (reference sequence). J was trimmed by 3 bases and V by 9 bases; bases with no gene match: 10. The CDR3 has 14 residues. CDR3 nucleotide sequence: TGTGCCAGGAGTGGCGGGACAGGTAACTACGAGCAGTACTTC. Amino acids: CARSGGTGNYEQYF.

This chain links TRBV10-3 with TRBJ2-5; 10 bases match TRBD2. The CDR3 sequence is 15 residues long. The germline V gene encodes CDR1 ENHRY and CDR2 SYGVKD. With 6 bases clipped from V and 3 bases from J, the junction kept 7 bases outside the gene matches. DNA of the CDR3: TGTGCCATCAGCCCTTTAACTAGCGGGAAAGAGACCCAGTACTTC. This encodes CAISPLTSGKETQYF.